This TCR beta chain was identified in a study of blood T cell repertoires in COVID-19. The overall study: Recovered status in Cohort 3 required two negative PCRs, clearance, or symptom resolution. PBMCs, B-cell-depleted T cells, or T cells were the source of the cDNA or gDNA that made up the material.

This CDR3 comprises 15 residues. Per the germline V gene, CDR1 is SGHNT and CDR2 is YENEEA. V was shortened by 1 base and J by 0 bases, with 9 bases between the two germline ends. TCRdb's table, derived via immunoSEQ multiplex PCR, lists solely in-frame clones and lacks some. Among some 180,000 clones, 85% to 90% were seen once, and the ten largest hold under 30%. Across about two dozen US areas, participants ranged in age from roughly 18 to 95 years. Cohorts were determined from participant-reported clinical history. V and J are TRBV11-3 and TRBJ1-1; D uncertain. This TCR was sampled from a woman aged 35 to 49 in a cohort exposed to, infected with or recovered from COVID-19 (not recorded which). Sequenced: PBMCs or T cells enriched from blood (not recorded which). Here the CDR3 reads CASSLVWQVNTEAFF. CDR3 sequence (DNA): TGTGCCAGCAGCTTAGTATGGCAGGTGAACACTGAAGCTTTCTTT.